This TCR beta chain is drawn from a study of CD8+CD57+ T cells in acquired aplastic anemia. Study-level background: Around 3.2 ug was the average amount of DNA from sorted CD4+ and CD8+ cells.

The use of genomic DNA as template underpinned the TCR beta VDJ and CDR3 profiling. TCRdb called the reads again in MiXCR, with one record for every CDR3 protein. The profile shows 300,000 or so distinct CDR3 sequences, about 50% of them singletons. Patients who underwent sequencing had shown CD8+CD57+ cell expansion by flow cytometry. There were no patients without severe acquired aplastic anemia. This TCR was sampled from a human donor with aplastic anemia. The sequenced sample was sorted CD4+, CD8+, or CD8+CD57+ T cells (not recorded which) from PBMCs.

CDR3 bases: TGTGCCAGCAGCGGCTCGGGACATTTTGAAAAACTGTTTTTT. Translating gives CASSGSGHFEKLFF. The chain couples TRBV7-8 to TRBJ1-4, with D perhaps TRBD1 (6 bases). Looked up from germline, CDR1 is SGHVS and CDR2 is FQNEAQ. V dropped 5 bases and J dropped 7 bases, with 14 bases sitting between them. There are 14 residues in the CDR3.